What follows describes a single T cell receptor (beta chain). This record comes from a study of blood T cell repertoires in COVID-19. This CDR3 has 15 residues. V lost 6 bases to trimming and J lost 3 bases; unmatched junction nucleotides: 7. Germline V gene lookup returns CDR1 SNHLY and CDR2 FYNNEI. The data were produced by immunoSEQ multiplex PCR, yet TCRdb's version contains in-frame clones alone and is incomplete. The table records 150,000 to 200,000 clones, approximately 85% of them present only once. Sequencing used PBMCs or T cells enriched from blood (not recorded which). This chain uses TRBV2 with TRBJ1-1; 10 nucleotides align to TRBD1. The receptor's source is a man in his forties who had recovered from COVID-19. For the CDR3, the DNA is TGTGCCAGCAGGCCGGCCGGGACAGGGGACACTGAAGCTTTCTTT. It encodes CASRPAGTGDTEAFF.